The clone carrying this T cell receptor beta chain was counted many times. Antigen unknown. In germline, CDR1 is SGHAT, CDR2 FQNNGV. Trimming cost V 3 bases and J 2 bases; bases outside gene matches: 5. The length of the CDR3 is 15 residues. The sample originates from a study of T cell repertoires in cytomegalovirus infection. Findings and caveats of the study: There were HLA-C-restricted CMV-specific TCR beta clonotypes dominating the ex vivo response.

Each CDR3 protein is one row after TCRdb ran MiXCR on the reads. Of around 530,000 distinct CDR3 sequences in the sample, about 17% were seen once. The sequenced material came from CD8+ T cells from PBMCs. The source is a human donor in good health (CMV status not recorded). Some clones in this sample may be carry-over from other donors' samples. The gene calls are TRBV11-2 and TRBJ1-2; TRBD1 matches at 8 bases. CDR3 coding DNA: TGTGCCAGCAGCTTGGGGACAGGCGTCAACTATGGCTACACCTTC. This translates into CASSLGTGVNYGYTF.